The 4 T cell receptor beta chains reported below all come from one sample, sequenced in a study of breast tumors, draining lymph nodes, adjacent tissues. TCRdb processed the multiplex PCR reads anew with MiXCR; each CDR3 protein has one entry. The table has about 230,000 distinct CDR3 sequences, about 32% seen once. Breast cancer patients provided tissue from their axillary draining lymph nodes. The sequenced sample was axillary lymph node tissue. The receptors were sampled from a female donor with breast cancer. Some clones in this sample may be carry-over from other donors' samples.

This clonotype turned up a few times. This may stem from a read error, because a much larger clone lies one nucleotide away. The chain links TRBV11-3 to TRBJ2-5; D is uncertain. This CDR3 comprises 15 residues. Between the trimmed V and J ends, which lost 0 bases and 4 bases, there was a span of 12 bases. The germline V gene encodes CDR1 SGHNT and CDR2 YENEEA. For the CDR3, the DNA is TGTGCCAGCAGCTTAGACAGCCGGGCTCCAGAGACCCAGTACTTC. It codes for CASSLDSRAPETQYF.

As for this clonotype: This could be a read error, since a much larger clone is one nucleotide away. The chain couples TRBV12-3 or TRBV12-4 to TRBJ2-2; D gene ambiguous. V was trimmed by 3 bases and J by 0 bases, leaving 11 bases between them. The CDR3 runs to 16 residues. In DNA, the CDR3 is TGTGCCAGCAGTTTCGGTTGGACCGCGAACACCGGGGAGCTGTTTTTT. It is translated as CASSFGWTANTGELFF.

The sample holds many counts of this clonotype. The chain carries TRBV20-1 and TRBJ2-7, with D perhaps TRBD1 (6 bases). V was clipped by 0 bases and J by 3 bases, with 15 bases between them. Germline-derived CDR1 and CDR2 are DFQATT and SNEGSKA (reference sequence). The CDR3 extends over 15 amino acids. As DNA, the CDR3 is TGCAGTGCTAGAGACTTAACAGGGAAGATCTACGAGCAGTACTTC. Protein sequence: CSARDLTGKIYEQYF.

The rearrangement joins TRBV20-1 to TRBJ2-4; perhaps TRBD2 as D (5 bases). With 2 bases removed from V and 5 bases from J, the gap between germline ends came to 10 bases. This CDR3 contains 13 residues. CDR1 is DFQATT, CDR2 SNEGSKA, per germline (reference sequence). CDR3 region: CSARLPAENIQYF. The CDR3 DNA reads TGCAGTGCTAGATTGCCAGCGGAAAACATTCAGTACTTC.